This T cell receptor beta chain originates from a study of lymphopenia after photon versus proton radiotherapy. General study findings and limits: Oligoclonal CD8+ Temra expansion after nadir drove photon patients' diversity drop. In patients who died, overall survival fell as post-nadir TCR diversity dropped more. Authors raise, but do not show, better survival with proton therapy. Proton therapy kept repertoires fairly stable, unlike photons, which gained effector/memory cells.

Assay: immunoSEQ multiplex PCR; the TCRdb copy retains only in-frame clones and omits some. The repertoire holds fewer than 70,000 clones, with about nine tenths as singletons. The CDR3 runs to 14 residues. The V end was cut by 10 bases, the J end by 2 bases, with 16 bases between. Germline assignment: CDR1 SNHLY and CDR2 FYNNEI. For this clone: The antigen is not known.

The material was peripheral blood, obtained from a patient treated with proton-based radiotherapy. The chain joins TRBV2 to TRBJ2-3, with D tentatively TRBD2 (6 bases). This receptor was taken from a man of 80 years or more with esophageal cancer. The CDR3 coding sequence is TGTGCCATTAACGGGGACTCCTTCACAGATACGCAGTATTTT. Translating it yields CAINGDSFTDTQYF. The whole variable domain, remainder taken from reference TRBV2 and TRBJ2-3, is EPEVTQTPSHQVTQMGQEVILRCVPISNHLYFYWYRQILGQKVEFLVSFYNNEISEKSEIFDDQFSVERPDGSNFTLKIRSTKLEDSAMYFCAINGDSFTDTQYFGPGTRLTVL.